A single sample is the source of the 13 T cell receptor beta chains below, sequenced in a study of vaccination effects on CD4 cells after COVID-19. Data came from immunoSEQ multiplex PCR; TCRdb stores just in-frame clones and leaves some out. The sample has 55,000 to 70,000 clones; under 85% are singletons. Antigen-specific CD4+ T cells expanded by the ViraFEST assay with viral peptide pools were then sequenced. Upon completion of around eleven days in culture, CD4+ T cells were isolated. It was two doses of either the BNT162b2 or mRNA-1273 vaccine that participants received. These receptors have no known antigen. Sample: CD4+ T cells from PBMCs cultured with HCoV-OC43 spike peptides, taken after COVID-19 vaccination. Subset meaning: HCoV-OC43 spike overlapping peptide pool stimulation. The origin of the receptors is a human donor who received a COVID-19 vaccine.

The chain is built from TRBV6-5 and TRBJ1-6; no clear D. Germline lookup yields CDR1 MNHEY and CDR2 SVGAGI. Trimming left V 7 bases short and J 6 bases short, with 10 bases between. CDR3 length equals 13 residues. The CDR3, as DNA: TGTGCCAGCACGGAGGACCTTAATTCACCCCTCCACTTT. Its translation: CASTEDLNSPLHF.

The CDR3 protein is CASSIVGGLRQPQHF. The DNA of the CDR3 is TGTGCCAGTAGTATAGTTGGGGGGTTGAGGCAGCCCCAGCATTTT. The chain combines TRBV19 with TRBJ1-5, with D maybe TRBD1 (5 bases). The V end lost 1 base, the J end lost 7 bases, and 14 bases lay between the germline ends. The germline gives CDR1 LNHDA, CDR2 SQIVND (reference sequence). This CDR3 is 15 amino acids long.

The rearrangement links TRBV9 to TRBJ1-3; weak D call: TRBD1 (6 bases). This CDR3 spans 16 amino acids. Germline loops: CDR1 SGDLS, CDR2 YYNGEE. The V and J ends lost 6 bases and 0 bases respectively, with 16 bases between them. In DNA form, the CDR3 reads TGTGCCAGCACCGGGGGCAGTCCCAGCTCTGGAAACACCATATATTTT. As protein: CASTGGSPSSGNTIYF.

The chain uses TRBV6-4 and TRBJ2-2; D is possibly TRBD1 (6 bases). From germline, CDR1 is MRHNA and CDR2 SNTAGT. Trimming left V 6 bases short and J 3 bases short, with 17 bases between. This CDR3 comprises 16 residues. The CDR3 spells CASSKQGLLDTGELFF. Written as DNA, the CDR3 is TGTGCCAGCAGCAAACAGGGTCTATTGGACACCGGGGAGCTGTTTTTT.

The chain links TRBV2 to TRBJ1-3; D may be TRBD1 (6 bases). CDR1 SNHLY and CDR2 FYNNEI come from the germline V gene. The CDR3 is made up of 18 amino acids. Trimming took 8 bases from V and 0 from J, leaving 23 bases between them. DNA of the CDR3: TGTGCCAGCCGCCATGGCACAGGGAAGGGAAACTCTGGAAACACCATATATTTT. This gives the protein CASRHGTGKGNSGNTIYF. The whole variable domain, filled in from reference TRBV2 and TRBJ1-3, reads EPEVTQTPSHQVTQMGQEVILRCVPISNHLYFYWYRQILGQKVEFLVSFYNNEISEKSEIFDDQFSVERPDGSNFTLKIRSTKLEDSAMYFCASRHGTGKGNSGNTIYFGEGSWLTVV.

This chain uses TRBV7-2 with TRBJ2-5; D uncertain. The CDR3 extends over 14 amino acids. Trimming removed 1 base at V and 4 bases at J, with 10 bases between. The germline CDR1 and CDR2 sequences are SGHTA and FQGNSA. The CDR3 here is CASSLDRGRETQYF. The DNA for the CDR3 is TGTGCCAGCAGCTTAGATCGTGGGCGAGAGACCCAGTACTTC.

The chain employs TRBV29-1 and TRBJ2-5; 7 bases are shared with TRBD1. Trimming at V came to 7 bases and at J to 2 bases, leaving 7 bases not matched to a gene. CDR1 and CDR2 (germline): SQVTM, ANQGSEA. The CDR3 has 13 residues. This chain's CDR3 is CSGTGTVQETQYF. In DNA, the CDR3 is TGCAGCGGCACGGGGACAGTTCAAGAGACCCAGTACTTC.

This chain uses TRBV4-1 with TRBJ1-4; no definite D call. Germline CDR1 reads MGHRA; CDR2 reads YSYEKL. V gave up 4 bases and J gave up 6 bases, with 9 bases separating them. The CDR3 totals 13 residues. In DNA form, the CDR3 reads TGCGCCAGCAGCCTGGCAGCGTATGAAAAACTGTTTTTT. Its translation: CASSLAAYEKLFF.

CDR3 DNA sequence: TGTGCCAGCAGCTTGATCGGACAGGGGTGGATACCCTCCTACAATGAGCAGTTCTTC. Protein product: CASSLIGQGWIPSYNEQFF. The gene calls are TRBV5-5 and TRBJ2-1; 9 nucleotides line up with TRBD1. Trimming took 1 base from V and 0 from J; bases not matched to a gene: 11. This CDR3 spans 19 amino acids. Germline CDR1 and CDR2: SGHKS and YYEKEE (reference sequence). Using reference TRBV5-5 and TRBJ2-1 for the parts outside the CDR3, the full variable domain is DAGVTQSPTHLIKTRGQQVTLRCSPISGHKSVSWYQQVLGQGPQFIFQYYEKEERGRGNFPDRFSARQFPNYSSELNVNALLLGDSALYLCASSLIGQGWIPSYNEQFFGPGTRLTVL.

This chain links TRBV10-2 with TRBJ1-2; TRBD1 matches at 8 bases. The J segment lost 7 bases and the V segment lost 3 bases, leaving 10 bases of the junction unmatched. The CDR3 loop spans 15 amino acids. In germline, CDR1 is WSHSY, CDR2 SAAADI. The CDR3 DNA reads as TGCGCCAGCAGTGATACCGGGACAGGCCAAGGTGGCTACACCTTC. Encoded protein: CASSDTGTGQGGYTF.

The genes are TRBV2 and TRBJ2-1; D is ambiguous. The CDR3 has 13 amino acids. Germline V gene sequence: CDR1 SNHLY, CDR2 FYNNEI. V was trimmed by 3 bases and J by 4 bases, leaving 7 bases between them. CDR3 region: CASSEGRYNEQFF. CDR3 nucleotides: TGTGCCAGCAGTGAGGGTCGGTACAATGAGCAGTTCTTC.

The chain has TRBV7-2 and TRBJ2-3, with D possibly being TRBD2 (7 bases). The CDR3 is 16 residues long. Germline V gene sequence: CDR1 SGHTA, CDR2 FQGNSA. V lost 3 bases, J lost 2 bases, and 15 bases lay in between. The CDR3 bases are TGTGCCAGCAGCTTGCGGGGGCCCCCTGACACAGATACGCAGTATTTT. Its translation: CASSLRGPPDTDTQYF.

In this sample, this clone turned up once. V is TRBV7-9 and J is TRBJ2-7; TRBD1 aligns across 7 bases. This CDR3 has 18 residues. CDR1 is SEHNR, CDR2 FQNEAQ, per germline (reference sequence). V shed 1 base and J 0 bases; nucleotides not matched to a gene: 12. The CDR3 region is CASSLVRPGTASSYEQYV. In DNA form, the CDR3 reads TGTGCCAGCAGCTTAGTAAGGCCCGGGACAGCGAGCTCCTACGAGCAGTACGTC.